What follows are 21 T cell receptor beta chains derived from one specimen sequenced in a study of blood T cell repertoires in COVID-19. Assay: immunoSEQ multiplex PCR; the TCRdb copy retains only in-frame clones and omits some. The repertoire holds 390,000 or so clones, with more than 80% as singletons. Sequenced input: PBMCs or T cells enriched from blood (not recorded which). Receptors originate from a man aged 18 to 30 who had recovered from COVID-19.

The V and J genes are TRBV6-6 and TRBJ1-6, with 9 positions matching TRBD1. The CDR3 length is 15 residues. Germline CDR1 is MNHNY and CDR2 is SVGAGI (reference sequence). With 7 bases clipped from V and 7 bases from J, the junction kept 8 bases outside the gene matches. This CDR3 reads CASTPRGQGNSPLHF. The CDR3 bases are TGTGCCAGCACCCCGCGGGGACAGGGCAATTCACCCCTCCACTTT.

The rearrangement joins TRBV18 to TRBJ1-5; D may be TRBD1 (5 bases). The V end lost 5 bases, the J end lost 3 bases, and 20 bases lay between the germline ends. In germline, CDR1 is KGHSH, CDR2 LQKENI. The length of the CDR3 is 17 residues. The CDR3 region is CASSSTRPTATNQPQHF. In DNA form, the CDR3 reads TGTGCCAGCTCATCCACCAGACCGACAGCTACCAATCAGCCCCAGCATTTT.

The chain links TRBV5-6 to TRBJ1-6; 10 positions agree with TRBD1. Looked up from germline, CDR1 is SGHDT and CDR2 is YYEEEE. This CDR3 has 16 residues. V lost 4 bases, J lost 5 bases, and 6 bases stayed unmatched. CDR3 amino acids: CASSDMGQGNNSPLHF. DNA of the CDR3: TGTGCCAGCAGCGACATGGGACAGGGGAATAATTCACCCCTCCACTTT.

The CDR3, as DNA: TGTGCCAGCAGCCCTTATTCAGGAGAGCAGTACTTC. Translation gives CASSPYSGEQYF. The chain employs TRBV3-1 (or the pseudogene TRBV3-2) and TRBJ2-7; D remains unclear. The CDR3 sequence is 12 residues long. V dropped 4 bases and J dropped 7 bases, with 11 bases sitting between them. Germline CDR1 is LGHDT and CDR2 is YNNKEL (reference sequence).

The CDR3 protein is CASSLAGTGRGETQYF. In DNA, the CDR3 is TGCGCCAGCAGCTTGGCCGGGACAGGGAGAGGAGAGACCCAGTACTTC. The chain couples TRBV5-1 to TRBJ2-5; TRBD1 aligns across 9 bases. The CDR3 spans 16 residues. CDR1 and CDR2 (germline): SGHRS, YFSETQ. V gave up 0 bases and J gave up 4 bases; unmatched junction bases: 7. Combining the CDR3 with reference TRBV5-1 and TRBJ2-5 gives the whole variable domain KAGVTQTPRYLIKTRGQQVTLSCSPISGHRSVSWYQQTPGQGLQFLFEYFSETQRNKGNFPGRFSGRQFSNSRSEMNVSTLELGDSALYLCASSLAGTGRGETQYFGPGTRLLVL.

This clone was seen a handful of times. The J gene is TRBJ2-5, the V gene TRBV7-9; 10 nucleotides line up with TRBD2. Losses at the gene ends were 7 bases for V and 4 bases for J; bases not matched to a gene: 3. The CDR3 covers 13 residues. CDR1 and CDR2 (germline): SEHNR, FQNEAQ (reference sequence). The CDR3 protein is CASTSGRRETQYF. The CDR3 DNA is TGTGCCAGCACTAGCGGGAGACGAGAGACCCAGTACTTC.

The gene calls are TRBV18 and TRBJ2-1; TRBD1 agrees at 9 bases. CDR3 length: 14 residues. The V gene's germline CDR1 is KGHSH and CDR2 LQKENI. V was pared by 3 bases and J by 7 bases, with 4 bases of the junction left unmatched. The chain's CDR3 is CASSPGTGRNEQFF. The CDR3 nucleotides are TGTGCCAGCTCACCCGGGACAGGGAGAAATGAGCAGTTCTTC.

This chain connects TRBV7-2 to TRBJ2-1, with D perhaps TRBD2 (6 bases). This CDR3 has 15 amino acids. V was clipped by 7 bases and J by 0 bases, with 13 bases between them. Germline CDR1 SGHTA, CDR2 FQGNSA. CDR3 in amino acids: CASKGAGSSYNEQFF. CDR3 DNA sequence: TGTGCCAGCAAAGGGGCGGGGAGCTCCTACAATGAGCAGTTCTTC. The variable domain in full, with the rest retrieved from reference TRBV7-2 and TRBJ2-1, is GAGVSQSPSNKVTEKGKDVELRCDPISGHTALYWYRQSLGQGLEFLIYFQGNSAPDKSGLPSDRFSAERTGGSVSTLTIQRTQQEDSAVYLCASKGAGSSYNEQFFGPGTRLTVL.

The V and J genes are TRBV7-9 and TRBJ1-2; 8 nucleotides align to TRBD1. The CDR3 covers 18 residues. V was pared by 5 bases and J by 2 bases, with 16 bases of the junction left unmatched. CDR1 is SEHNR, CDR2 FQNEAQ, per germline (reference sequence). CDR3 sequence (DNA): TGTGCCAGCAGCCCAAAAAACAGGGGGTTAGTAGTGAACTATGGCTACACCTTC. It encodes CASSPKNRGLVVNYGYTF.

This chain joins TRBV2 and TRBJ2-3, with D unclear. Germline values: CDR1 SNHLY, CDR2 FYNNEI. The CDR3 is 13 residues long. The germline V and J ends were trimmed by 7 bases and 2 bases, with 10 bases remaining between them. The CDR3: CASNPGFTDTQYF. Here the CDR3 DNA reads TGTGCCAGCAATCCGGGTTTCACAGATACGCAGTATTTT.

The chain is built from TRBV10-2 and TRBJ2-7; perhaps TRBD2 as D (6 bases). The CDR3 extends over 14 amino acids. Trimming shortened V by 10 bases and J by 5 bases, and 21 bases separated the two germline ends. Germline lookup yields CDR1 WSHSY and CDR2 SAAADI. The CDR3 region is CATPWGLGRNEQYF. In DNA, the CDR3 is TGCGCCACCCCTTGGGGACTCGGGCGGAACGAGCAGTACTTC.

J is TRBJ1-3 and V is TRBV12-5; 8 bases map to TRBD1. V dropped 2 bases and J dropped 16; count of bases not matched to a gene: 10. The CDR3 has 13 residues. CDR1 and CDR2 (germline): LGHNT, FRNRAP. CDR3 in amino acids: CASGLPQQGGWYF. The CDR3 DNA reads TGTGCTAGTGGTTTGCCCCAACAGGGGGGTTGGTATTTT.

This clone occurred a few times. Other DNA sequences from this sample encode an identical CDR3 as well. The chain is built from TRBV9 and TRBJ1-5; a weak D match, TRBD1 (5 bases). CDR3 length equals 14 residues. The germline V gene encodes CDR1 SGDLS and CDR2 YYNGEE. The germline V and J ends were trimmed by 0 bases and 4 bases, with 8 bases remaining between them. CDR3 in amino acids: CASSVDAGNQPQHF. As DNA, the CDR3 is TGTGCCAGCAGCGTAGATGCAGGGAATCAGCCCCAGCATTTT.

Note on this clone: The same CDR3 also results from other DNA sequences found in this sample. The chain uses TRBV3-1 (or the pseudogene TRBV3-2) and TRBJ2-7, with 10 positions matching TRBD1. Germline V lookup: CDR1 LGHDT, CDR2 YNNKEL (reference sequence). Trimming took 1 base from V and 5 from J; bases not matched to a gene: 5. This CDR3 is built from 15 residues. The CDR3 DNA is TGTGCCAGCAGCCAAGCCGGACAGGGGGGCCACGAGCAGTACTTC. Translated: CASSQAGQGGHEQYF.

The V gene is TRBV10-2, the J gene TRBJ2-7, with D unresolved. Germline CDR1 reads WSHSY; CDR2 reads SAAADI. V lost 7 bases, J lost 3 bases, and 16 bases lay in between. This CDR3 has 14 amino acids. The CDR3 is CASKKNYGNYEQYF. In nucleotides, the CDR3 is TGCGCCAGCAAGAAGAACTACGGCAACTACGAGCAGTACTTC.

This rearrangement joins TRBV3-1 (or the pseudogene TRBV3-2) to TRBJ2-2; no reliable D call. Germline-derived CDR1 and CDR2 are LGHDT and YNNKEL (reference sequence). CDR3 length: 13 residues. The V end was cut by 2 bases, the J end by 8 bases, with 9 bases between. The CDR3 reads CASSQRWSGELFF. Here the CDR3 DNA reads TGTGCCAGCAGCCAACGGTGGTCTGGGGAGCTGTTTTTT.

The CDR3 nucleotides are TGTGCCAGCAGCCAAGGTGGGACAGACACTGAAGCTTTCTTT. Protein product: CASSQGGTDTEAFF. The V and J genes are TRBV3-1 (or the pseudogene TRBV3-2) and TRBJ1-1, with 7 bases matching TRBD1. The length of the CDR3 is 14 residues. Germline V gene lookup returns CDR1 LGHDT and CDR2 YNNKEL (reference sequence). The trim removed 1 base at V and 3 bases at J, leaving 2 bases unmatched.

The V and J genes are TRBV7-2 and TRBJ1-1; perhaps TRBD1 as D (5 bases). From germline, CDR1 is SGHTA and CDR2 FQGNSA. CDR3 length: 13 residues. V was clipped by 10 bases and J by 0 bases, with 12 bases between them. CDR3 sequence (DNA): TGTGCCATTTGGGGCGCTATGAACACTGAAGCTTTCTTT. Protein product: CAIWGAMNTEAFF.

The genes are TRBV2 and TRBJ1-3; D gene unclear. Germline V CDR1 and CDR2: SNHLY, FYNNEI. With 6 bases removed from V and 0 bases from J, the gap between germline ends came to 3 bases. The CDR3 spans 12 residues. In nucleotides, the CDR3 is TGTGCCAGCAGCGGCTCTGGAAACACCATATATTTT. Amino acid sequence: CASSGSGNTIYF.

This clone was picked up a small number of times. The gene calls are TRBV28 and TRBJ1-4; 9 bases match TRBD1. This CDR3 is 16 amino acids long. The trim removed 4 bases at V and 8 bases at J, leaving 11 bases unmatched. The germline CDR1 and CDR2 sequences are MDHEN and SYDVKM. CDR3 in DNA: TGTGCCAGCAGTTCCCCAACCGGGACAGGGACCGAAAAACTGTTTTTT. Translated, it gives CASSSPTGTGTEKLFF.

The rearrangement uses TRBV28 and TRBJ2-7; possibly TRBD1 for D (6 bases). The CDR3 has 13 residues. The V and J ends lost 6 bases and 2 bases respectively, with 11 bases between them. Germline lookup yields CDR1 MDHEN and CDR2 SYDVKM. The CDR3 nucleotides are TGTGCCAGCAGACCTGGACAGACCTACGAGCAGTACTTC. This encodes CASRPGQTYEQYF.